This T cell receptor beta chain was captured in a study of response to subunit inactivated influenza vaccine. The table lists this clonotype with many counts. Its antigen is unidentified. TCRdb recomputed calls from the RT-PCR reads with MiXCR, one row per CDR3 protein. The sample lists hundreds of thousands of distinct CDR3 sequences; around 25% were seen once. This CDR3 is 13 amino acids long. The germline V gene encodes CDR1 KGHDR and CDR2 SFDVKD. Between the trimmed V and J ends, which lost 4 bases and 9 bases, there was a span of 12 bases. The study's findings and limits: There was a suggestion from the authors that each seasonal influenza vaccination recruits few new T cells.

The V call is TRBV24-1, the J call TRBJ2-1; no firm D call. The TCR originated in a man aged 45-65 years who received an inactivated influenza vaccine. The sequencing here drew on CD4+ T cells sorted from PBMCs, taken around 5 days after vaccination. CDR3 DNA: TGTGCCACCAGTGACCCCACTATATCTGAGCAGTTCTTC. Translated, it gives CATSDPTISEQFF.